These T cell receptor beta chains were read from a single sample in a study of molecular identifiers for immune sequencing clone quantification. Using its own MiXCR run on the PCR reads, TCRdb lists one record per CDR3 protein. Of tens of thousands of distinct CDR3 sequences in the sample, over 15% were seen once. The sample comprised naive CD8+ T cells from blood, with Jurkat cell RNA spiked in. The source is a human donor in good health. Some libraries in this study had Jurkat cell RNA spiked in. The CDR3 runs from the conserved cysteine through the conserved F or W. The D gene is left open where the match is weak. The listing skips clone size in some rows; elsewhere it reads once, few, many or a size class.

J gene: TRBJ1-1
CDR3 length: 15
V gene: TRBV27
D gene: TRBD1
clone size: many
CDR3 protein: CASSPRTGQNTEAFF
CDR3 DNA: TGTGCCAGCAGTCCCCGGACAGGGCAGAACACTGAAGCTTTCTTT

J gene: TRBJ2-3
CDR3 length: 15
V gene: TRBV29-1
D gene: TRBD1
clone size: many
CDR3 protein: CSVEAWDSPTDTQYF
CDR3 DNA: TGCAGCGTTGAAGCTTGGGACAGCCCCACAGATACGCAGTATTTT

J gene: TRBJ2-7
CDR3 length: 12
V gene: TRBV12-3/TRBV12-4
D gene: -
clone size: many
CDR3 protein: CASSRGNYEQYF
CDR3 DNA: TGTGCCAGCAGCCGGGGAAACTACGAGCAGTACTTC

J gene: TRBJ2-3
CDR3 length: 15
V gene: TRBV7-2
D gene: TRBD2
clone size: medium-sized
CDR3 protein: CASSNIAGVVDTQYF
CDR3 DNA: TGTGCCAGCAGCAACATAGCGGGAGTAGTAGATACGCAGTATTTT

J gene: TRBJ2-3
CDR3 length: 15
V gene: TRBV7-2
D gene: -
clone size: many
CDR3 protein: CASSLIPSATDTQYF
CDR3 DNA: TGTGCCAGCAGCTTAATTCCTAGTGCCACAGATACGCAGTATTTT

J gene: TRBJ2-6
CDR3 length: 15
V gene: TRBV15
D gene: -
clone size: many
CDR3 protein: CATSRSRSGANVLTF
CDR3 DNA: TGTGCCACCAGCAGGTCCCGGAGTGGGGCCAACGTCCTGACTTTC

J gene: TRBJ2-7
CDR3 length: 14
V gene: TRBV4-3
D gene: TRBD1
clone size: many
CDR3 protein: CASSSGTGSYEQYF
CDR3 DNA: TGCGCCAGCAGCTCCGGGACAGGGAGTTACGAGCAGTACTTC

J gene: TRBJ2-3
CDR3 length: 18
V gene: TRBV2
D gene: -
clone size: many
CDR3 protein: CASRERRDSASSTDTQYF
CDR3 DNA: TGTGCCAGCAGGGAACGTAGGGACTCCGCCTCTAGCACAGATACGCAGTATTTT

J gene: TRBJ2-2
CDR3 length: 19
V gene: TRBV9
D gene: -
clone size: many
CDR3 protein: CASSLPRGGGLSNTGELFF
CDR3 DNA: TGTGCCAGCAGCCTCCCAAGAGGGGGAGGGTTATCGAACACCGGGGAGCTGTTTTTT

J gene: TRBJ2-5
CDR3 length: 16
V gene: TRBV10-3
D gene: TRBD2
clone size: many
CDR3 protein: CAISELAGGPQETQYF
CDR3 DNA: TGTGCCATCAGTGAGTTAGCGGGGGGACCTCAAGAGACCCAGTACTTC

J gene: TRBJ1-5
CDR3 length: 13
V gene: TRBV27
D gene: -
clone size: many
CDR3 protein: CASTVQQGQPQHF
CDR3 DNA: TGTGCCAGCACTGTTCAGCAGGGTCAGCCCCAGCATTTT

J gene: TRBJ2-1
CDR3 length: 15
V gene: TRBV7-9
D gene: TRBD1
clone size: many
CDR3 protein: CASSRGDRGYNEQFF
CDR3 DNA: TGTGCCAGCAGTCGTGGGGACAGGGGGTACAATGAGCAGTTCTTC

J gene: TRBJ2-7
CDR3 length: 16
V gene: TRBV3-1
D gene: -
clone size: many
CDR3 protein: CASSSRRSGLSYEQYF
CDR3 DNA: TGTGCCAGCAGCTCCCGTCGGAGCGGACTTTCCTACGAGCAGTACTTC

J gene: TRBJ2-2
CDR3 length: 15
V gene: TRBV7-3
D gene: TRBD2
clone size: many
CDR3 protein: CASSWGLALPGELFF
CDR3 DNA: TGTGCCAGCAGCTGGGGACTAGCGTTGCCCGGGGAGCTGTTTTTT

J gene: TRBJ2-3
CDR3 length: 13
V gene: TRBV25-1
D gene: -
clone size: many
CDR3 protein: CASRQTSTDTQYF
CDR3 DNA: TGTGCCAGCCGTCAAACTAGCACAGATACGCAGTATTTT

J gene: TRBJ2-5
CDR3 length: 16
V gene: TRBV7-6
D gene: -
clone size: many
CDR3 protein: CASSRGYAGTLETQYF
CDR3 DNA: TGTGCCAGCAGCCGCGGCTATGCGGGGACGCTAGAGACCCAGTACTTC

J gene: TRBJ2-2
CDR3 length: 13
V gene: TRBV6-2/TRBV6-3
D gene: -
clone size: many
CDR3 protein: CASSGRSTGELFF
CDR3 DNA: TGTGCCAGTTCGGGGCGTAGCACCGGGGAGCTGTTTTTT

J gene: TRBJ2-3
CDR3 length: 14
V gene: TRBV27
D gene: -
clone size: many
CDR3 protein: CASSYGASTDTQYF
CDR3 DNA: TGTGCCAGCAGTTATGGAGCCAGTACAGATACGCAGTATTTT

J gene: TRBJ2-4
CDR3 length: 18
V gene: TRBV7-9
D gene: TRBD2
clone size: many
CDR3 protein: CASSLVRRGRANENIQYF
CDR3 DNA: TGTGCCAGCAGCTTAGTTCGGCGCGGGAGGGCCAATGAAAACATTCAGTACTTC

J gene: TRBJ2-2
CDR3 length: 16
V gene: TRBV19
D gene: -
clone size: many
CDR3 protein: CASSIDGGEHTGELFF
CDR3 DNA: TGTGCCAGTAGTATAGATGGAGGGGAGCACACCGGGGAGCTGTTTTTT

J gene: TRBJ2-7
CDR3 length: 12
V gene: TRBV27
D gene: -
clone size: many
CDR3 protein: CATWERGREQYF
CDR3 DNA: TGTGCCACCTGGGAGCGAGGGCGCGAGCAGTACTTC

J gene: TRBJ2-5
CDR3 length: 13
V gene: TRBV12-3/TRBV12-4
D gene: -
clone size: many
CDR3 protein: CASNPTSQETQYF
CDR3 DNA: TGTGCCAGCAACCCGACTAGTCAAGAGACCCAGTACTTC

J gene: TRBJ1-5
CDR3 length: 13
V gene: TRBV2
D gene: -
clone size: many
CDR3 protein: CASSVSLNQPQHF
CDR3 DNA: TGTGCCAGCAGTGTCAGCCTCAATCAGCCCCAGCATTTT

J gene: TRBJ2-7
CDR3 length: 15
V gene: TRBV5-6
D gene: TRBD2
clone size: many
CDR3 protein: CASSSTSGGAYEQYF
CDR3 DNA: TGTGCCAGCAGCTCTACTAGCGGGGGGGCCTACGAGCAGTACTTC

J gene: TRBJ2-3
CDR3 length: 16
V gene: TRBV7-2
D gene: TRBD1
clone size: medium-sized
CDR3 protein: CASSYTGVTYTDTQYF
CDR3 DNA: TGTGCCAGCAGTTATACAGGGGTGACTTACACAGATACGCAGTATTTT

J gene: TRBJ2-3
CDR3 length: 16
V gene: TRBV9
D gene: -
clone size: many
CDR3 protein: CASSVGTVPSTDTQYF
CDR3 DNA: TGTGCCAGCAGCGTAGGCACAGTACCAAGCACAGATACGCAGTATTTT

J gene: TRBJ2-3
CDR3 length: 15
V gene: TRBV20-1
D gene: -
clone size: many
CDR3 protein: CSAVYRAVGTDTQYF
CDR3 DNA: TGCAGTGCTGTATACAGGGCGGTGGGCACAGATACGCAGTATTTT

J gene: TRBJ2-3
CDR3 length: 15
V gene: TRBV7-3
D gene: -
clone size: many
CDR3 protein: CASSFGLSSTDTQYF
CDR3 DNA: TGTGCCAGCAGCTTTGGTCTCTCTAGCACAGATACGCAGTATTTT

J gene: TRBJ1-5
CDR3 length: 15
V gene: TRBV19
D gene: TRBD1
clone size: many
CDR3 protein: CASSIGQGHNQPQHF
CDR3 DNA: TGTGCCAGTAGTATAGGACAGGGTCACAATCAGCCCCAGCATTTT

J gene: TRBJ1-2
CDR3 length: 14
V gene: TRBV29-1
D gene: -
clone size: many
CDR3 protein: CSVVSRGTNYGYTF
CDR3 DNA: TGCAGCGTTGTGAGCCGAGGGACTAACTATGGCTACACCTTC

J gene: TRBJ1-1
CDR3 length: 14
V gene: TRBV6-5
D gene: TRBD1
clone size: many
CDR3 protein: CASSPWTGGTEAFF
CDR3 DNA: TGTGCCAGCAGTCCTTGGACAGGGGGCACTGAAGCTTTCTTT

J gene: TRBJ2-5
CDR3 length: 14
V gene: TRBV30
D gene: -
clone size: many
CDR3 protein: CAWSFQRAEETQYF
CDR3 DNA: TGTGCCTGGAGTTTCCAGCGGGCAGAAGAGACCCAGTACTTC

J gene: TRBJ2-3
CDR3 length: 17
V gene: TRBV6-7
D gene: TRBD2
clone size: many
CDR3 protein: CASSFGLAGDWADTQYF
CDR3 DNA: TGTGCCAGCAGTTTTGGACTAGCGGGCGATTGGGCAGATACGCAGTATTTT

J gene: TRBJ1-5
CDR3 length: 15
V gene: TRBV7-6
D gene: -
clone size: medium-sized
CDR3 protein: CASSPEAGNNQPQHF
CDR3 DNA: TGTGCCAGCAGCCCAGAGGCAGGGAACAATCAGCCCCAGCATTTT

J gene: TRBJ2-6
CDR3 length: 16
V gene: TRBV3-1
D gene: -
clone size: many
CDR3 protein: CASSLGLLSGANVLTF
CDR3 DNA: TGTGCCAGCAGCCTGGGGTTGCTCTCTGGGGCCAACGTCCTGACTTTC

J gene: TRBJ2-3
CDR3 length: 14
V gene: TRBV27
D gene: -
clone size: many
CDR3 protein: CASSLWGRTDTQYF
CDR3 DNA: TGTGCCAGCAGTTTATGGGGACGCACAGATACGCAGTATTTT

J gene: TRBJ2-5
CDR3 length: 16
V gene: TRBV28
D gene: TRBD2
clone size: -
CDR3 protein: CASSFPPGGIQETQYF
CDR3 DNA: TGTGCCAGCAGTTTCCCCCCCGGGGGGATTCAAGAGACCCAGTACTTC

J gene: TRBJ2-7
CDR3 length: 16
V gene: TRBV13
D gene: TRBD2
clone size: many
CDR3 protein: CASSQKAGGITYEQYF
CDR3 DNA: TGTGCCAGCAGCCAAAAAGCGGGGGGTATTACCTACGAGCAGTACTTC

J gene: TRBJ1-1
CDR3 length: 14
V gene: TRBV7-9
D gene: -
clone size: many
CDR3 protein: CASSPTTGNTEAFF
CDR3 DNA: TGTGCCAGCAGCCCGACGACGGGAAACACTGAAGCTTTCTTT

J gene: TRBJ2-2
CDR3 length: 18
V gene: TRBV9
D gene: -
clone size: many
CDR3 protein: CASSALVGVAENTGELFF
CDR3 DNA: TGTGCCAGCAGCGCACTCGTAGGAGTAGCGGAGAACACCGGGGAGCTGTTTTTT

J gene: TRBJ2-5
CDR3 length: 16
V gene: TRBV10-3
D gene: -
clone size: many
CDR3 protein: CAISDRAEGNQETQYF
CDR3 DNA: TGTGCCATCAGTGACAGGGCTGAGGGGAACCAAGAGACCCAGTACTTC

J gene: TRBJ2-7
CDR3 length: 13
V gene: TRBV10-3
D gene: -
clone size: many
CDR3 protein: CAITDSPSYEQYF
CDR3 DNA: TGTGCCATCACCGACAGTCCTTCCTACGAGCAGTACTTC

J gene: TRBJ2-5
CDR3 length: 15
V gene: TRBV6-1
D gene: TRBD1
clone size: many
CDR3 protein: CAAWTGQFVQETQYF
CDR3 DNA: TGTGCCGCTTGGACAGGGCAATTTGTGCAAGAGACCCAGTACTTC

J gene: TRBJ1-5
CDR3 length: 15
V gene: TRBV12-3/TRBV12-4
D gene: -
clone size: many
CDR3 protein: CASSLGGGQGQPQHF
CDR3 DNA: TGTGCCAGCAGTTTAGGAGGGGGGCAAGGTCAGCCCCAGCATTTT

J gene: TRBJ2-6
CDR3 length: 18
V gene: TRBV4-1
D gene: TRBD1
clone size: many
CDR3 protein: CASSQRDSLSSGANVLTF
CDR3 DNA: TGCGCCAGCAGCCAAAGGGACAGCCTCAGCTCTGGGGCCAACGTCCTGACTTTC

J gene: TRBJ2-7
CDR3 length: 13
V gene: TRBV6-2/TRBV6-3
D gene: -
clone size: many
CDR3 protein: CAGSDRSSYEQYF
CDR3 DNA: TGTGCCGGGTCCGACAGGAGCTCCTACGAGCAGTACTTC

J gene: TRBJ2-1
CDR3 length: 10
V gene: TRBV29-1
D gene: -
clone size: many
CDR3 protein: CSGAGNEQFF
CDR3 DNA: TGCAGCGGAGCAGGGAATGAGCAGTTCTTC

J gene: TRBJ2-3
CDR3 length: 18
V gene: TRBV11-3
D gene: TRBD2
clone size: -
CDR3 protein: CASSGIVRGSGGTDTRYF
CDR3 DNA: TGTGCCAGCAGCGGCATAGTACGCGGGAGTGGCGGCACAGATACGCGGTATTTT

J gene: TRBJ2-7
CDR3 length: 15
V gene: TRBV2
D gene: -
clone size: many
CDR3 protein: CASRPRTSTSYEQYF
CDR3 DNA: TGTGCCAGCAGGCCGAGGACAAGTACTTCCTACGAGCAGTACTTC

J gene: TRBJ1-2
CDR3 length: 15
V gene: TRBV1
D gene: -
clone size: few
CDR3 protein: CASSQDAGGNSDYTF
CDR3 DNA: TGTGCCAGCAGCCAAGACGCAGGAGGGAACTCCGACTACACCTTC

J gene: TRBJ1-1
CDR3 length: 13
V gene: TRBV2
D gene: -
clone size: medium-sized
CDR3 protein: CASSGGGGTEAFF
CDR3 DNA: TGTGCCAGCAGTGGTGGCGGGGGCACTGAAGCTTTCTTT

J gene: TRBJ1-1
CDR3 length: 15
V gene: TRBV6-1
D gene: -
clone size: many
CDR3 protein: CASSEAARFYTEAFF
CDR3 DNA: TGTGCCAGCAGTGAAGCAGCCCGGTTTTACACTGAAGCTTTCTTT

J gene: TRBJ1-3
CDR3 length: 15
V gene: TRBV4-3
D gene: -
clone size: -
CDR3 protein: CASSVDTSSGNTIYF
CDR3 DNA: TGCGCCAGCAGCGTCGACACTTCCTCTGGAAACACCATATATTTT

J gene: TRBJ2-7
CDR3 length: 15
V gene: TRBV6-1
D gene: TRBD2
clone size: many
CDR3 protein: CASSDSSGYPYEQYF
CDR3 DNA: TGTGCCAGCAGTGACAGTAGCGGGTATCCCTACGAGCAGTACTTC